This T cell receptor beta chain emerged from a study of metastatic and nonmetastatic thyroid tumors. Study overall: Repertoire comparison spanned blood and tumor or nodule tissue of malignant and benign thyroid patients.

V gave up 4 bases and J gave up 5 bases; unmatched junction bases: 8. The CDR3 runs to 16 residues. Germline values: CDR1 SNHLY, CDR2 FYNNEI. Thyroid surgery took place with no prior treatment in any patient. TCRdb re-analyzed the PCR reads through MiXCR. The table lists some 15,000 clones, 3.6% of them singletons. The sample comprised tumor tissue. This chain uses TRBV2 with TRBJ1-4, with 9 bases matching TRBD1. This clonotype originated in a female donor with papillary thyroid cancer or a benign thyroid nodule (not recorded which). Some clones in this sample may be carry-over from other donors' samples. CDR3 region: CASSAGSGTGNEKLFF. The CDR3 DNA reads TGTGCCAGCAGTGCCGGCTCCGGGACAGGGAATGAAAAACTGTTTTTT.